A selection of T cell receptor beta chains follows, all from one sample in a study of blood T cell repertoires in COVID-19. TCRdb's table, derived via immunoSEQ multiplex PCR, lists solely in-frame clones and lacks some. The sample holds about 220,000 clones, roughly 83% seen once. Sequenced input: PBMCs or T cells enriched from blood (not recorded which). These receptors originate from a woman between 40 and 50 years old with acute COVID-19. Each CDR3 is given with its conserved first and last residue. Each record gives: V gene, clone size, CDR3 length, J gene, D gene, CDR3 protein, CDR3 DNA. D genes are given only for firm matches. Not all rows give a size; the values are once, few, many and, for expanded clones, a class.

V: TRBV6-5; size: NA; length: 13; J: TRBJ1-6; D: NA; CDR3: CASSSYRDSPLHF; DNA: TGTGCCAGCAGTTCGTACAGGGATTCACCCCTCCACTTT
V: TRBV25-1; size: NA; length: 14; J: TRBJ2-7; D: TRBD2; CDR3: CASSSSGGDYEQYF; DNA: TGTGCCAGCAGTAGTAGCGGGGGAGACTACGAGCAGTACTTC
V: TRBV18; size: NA; length: 14; J: TRBJ2-7; D: TRBD1; CDR3: CASSPAGTATEQYF; DNA: TGTGCCAGCTCACCAGCCGGGACAGCGACCGAGCAGTACTTC
V: TRBV5-1; size: NA; length: 15; J: TRBJ2-7; D: TRBD2; CDR3: CASSLAGGTYYEQYF; DNA: TGCGCCAGCAGCTTGGCGGGGGGGACTTACTACGAGCAGTACTTC
V: TRBV6-5; size: NA; length: 14; J: TRBJ1-1; D: NA; CDR3: CASRTRNMNTEAFF; DNA: TGTGCCAGCAGGACGAGGAACATGAACACTGAAGCTTTCTTT
V: TRBV5-8; size: NA; length: 15; J: TRBJ1-5; D: NA; CDR3: CASSLGTEPRQPQHF; DNA: TGTGCCAGCAGCTTGGGAACAGAGCCCAGGCAGCCCCAGCATTTT
V: TRBV2; size: NA; length: 18; J: TRBJ1-2; D: TRBD1; CDR3: CASSSTGTGGASNYGYTF; DNA: TGTGCCAGCAGCTCGACCGGGACAGGGGGGGCATCAAACTATGGCTACACCTTC
V: TRBV19; size: NA; length: 13; J: TRBJ1-2; D: TRBD1; CDR3: CASSPTGLLGYTF; DNA: TGTGCCAGTAGTCCGACAGGGCTACTTGGCTACACCTTC
V: TRBV24-1; size: many; length: 14; J: TRBJ1-2; D: NA; CDR3: CATSDFDTNYGYTF; DNA: TGTGCCACCAGTGATTTCGACACTAACTATGGCTACACCTTC
V: TRBV11-3; size: NA; length: 13; J: TRBJ2-5; D: NA; CDR3: CASSLRLSETQYF; DNA: TGTGCCAGCAGCCTCCGACTCTCAGAGACCCAGTACTTC
V: TRBV19; size: NA; length: 15; J: TRBJ1-1; D: NA; CDR3: CASLLTGSSNTEAFF; DNA: TGTGCCAGTCTTCTCACCGGGTCCTCAAACACTGAAGCTTTCTTT
V: TRBV21-1; size: NA; length: 17; J: TRBJ2-3; D: NA; CDR3: CASSKGRLIHPTDTQYF; DNA: TGTGCCAGCAGCAAAGGCCGACTCATACACCCCACAGATACGCAGTATTTT
V: TRBV6-6; size: few; length: 13; J: TRBJ2-7; D: TRBD2; CDR3: CASNPGGGNEQYF; DNA: TGTGCCAGCAATCCGGGAGGCGGGAACGAGCAGTACTTC
V: TRBV10-3; size: NA; length: 12; J: TRBJ2-7; D: NA; CDR3: CAISFTGSEQYF; DNA: TGTGCCATCAGTTTTACAGGTTCCGAGCAGTACTTC
V: TRBV5-5; size: NA; length: 16; J: TRBJ2-3; D: TRBD1; CDR3: CASSLPTGRSTDTQYF; DNA: TGTGCCAGCAGCTTGCCGACAGGGCGAAGCACAGATACGCAGTATTTT
V: TRBV30; size: NA; length: 20; J: TRBJ2-7; D: NA; CDR3: CAWSSPAQRPYPSLSYEQYF; DNA: TGTGCCTGGAGTTCCCCGGCCCAGCGGCCCTACCCGTCCCTCTCCTACGAGCAGTACTTC
V: TRBV5-4; size: NA; length: 16; J: TRBJ2-7; D: NA; CDR3: CASSLDGRGRGYEQYF; DNA: TGTGCCAGCAGCTTGGACGGGCGGGGGCGCGGCTACGAGCAGTACTTC
V: TRBV20-1; size: NA; length: 11; J: TRBJ1-4; D: TRBD1; CDR3: CSATDRGKLFF; DNA: TGCAGTGCTACCGACAGGGGAAAACTGTTTTTT
V: TRBV7-2; size: once; length: 17; J: TRBJ2-1; D: TRBD2; CDR3: CASSPGSAGRGGNEQFF; DNA: TGTGCCAGCAGCCCGGGGTCGGCGGGCCGGGGAGGGAATGAGCAGTTCTTC
V: TRBV18; size: NA; length: 14; J: TRBJ2-7; D: NA; CDR3: CASSPNLGASEQYF; DNA: TGTGCCAGCTCACCAAATCTTGGGGCCTCCGAGCAGTACTTC
V: TRBV19; size: NA; length: 15; J: TRBJ1-6; D: TRBD1; CDR3: CASQGQGKFNSPLHF; DNA: TGTGCCAGTCAAGGACAGGGCAAATTCAATTCACCCCTCCACTTT
V: TRBV4-1; size: few; length: 18; J: TRBJ2-2; D: TRBD2; CDR3: CASSQSGLAGGVTGELFF; DNA: TGCGCCAGCAGCCAATCCGGACTAGCGGGAGGCGTCACCGGGGAGCTGTTTTTT
V: TRBV28; size: NA; length: 14; J: TRBJ1-1; D: TRBD1; CDR3: CASSWGQANTEAFF; DNA: TGTGCCAGCAGTTGGGGACAGGCTAACACTGAAGCTTTCTTT
V: TRBV9; size: NA; length: 14; J: TRBJ2-2; D: NA; CDR3: CASSPDSVGGELFF; DNA: TGTGCCAGCAGCCCGGACAGCGTTGGCGGGGAGCTGTTTTTT
V: TRBV9; size: NA; length: 15; J: TRBJ1-3; D: NA; CDR3: CASSVDRRSGNTIYF; DNA: TGTGCCAGCAGCGTAGATCGTCGCTCTGGAAACACCATATATTTT
V: TRBV7-8; size: NA; length: 17; J: TRBJ1-3; D: NA; CDR3: CASSLESGRLPGNTIYF; DNA: TGTGCCAGCAGCTTAGAGTCTGGCAGGCTGCCTGGAAACACCATATATTTT
V: TRBV19; size: NA; length: 15; J: TRBJ1-3; D: NA; CDR3: CASSITPGSGNTIYF; DNA: TGTGCCAGTAGTATAACCCCGGGCTCTGGAAACACCATATATTTT
V: TRBV29-1; size: NA; length: 12; J: TRBJ2-3; D: TRBD1; CDR3: CSVELGGGTQYF; DNA: TGCAGCGTCGAACTAGGGGGCGGTACGCAGTATTTT
V: TRBV15; size: NA; length: 13; J: TRBJ2-1; D: TRBD2; CDR3: CATSRGGREEQFF; DNA: TGTGCCACCAGCAGAGGCGGGCGGGAGGAGCAGTTCTTC
V: TRBV5-1; size: once; length: 15; J: TRBJ2-7; D: TRBD1; CDR3: CASSLGQGTTYEQYF; DNA: TGCGCCAGCAGCCTGGGACAGGGGACCACCTACGAGCAGTACTTC
V: TRBV5-1; size: NA; length: 15; J: TRBJ1-4; D: NA; CDR3: CASGIGRSSNEKLFF; DNA: TGCGCCAGCGGAATAGGGAGGTCGTCTAATGAAAAACTGTTTTTT
V: TRBV6-5; size: NA; length: 16; J: TRBJ1-4; D: NA; CDR3: CASSYSNSGGNEKLFF; DNA: TGTGCCAGCAGTTACTCGAATTCGGGGGGGAATGAAAAACTGTTTTTT
V: TRBV21-1; size: NA; length: 14; J: TRBJ2-5; D: NA; CDR3: CASSKKGGQETQYF; DNA: TGTGCCAGCAGCAAAAAAGGAGGGCAAGAGACCCAGTACTTC
V: TRBV30; size: NA; length: 17; J: TRBJ1-5; D: TRBD1; CDR3: CAWSALRTGTGDQPQHF; DNA: TGTGCCTGGAGTGCCCTCCGGACAGGGACGGGTGATCAGCCCCAGCATTTT
V: TRBV7-2; size: once; length: 14; J: TRBJ2-7; D: NA; CDR3: CASSFVRDSYEQYF; DNA: TGTGCCAGCAGCTTTGTTCGGGACTCCTACGAGCAGTACTTC
V: TRBV4-1; size: NA; length: 16; J: TRBJ1-3; D: NA; CDR3: CASSLVQTGQGNTIYF; DNA: TGCGCCAGCAGCCTAGTCCAAACAGGGCAAGGAAACACCATATATTTT
V: TRBV15; size: few; length: 16; J: TRBJ2-5; D: TRBD2; CDR3: CATSRDRGGGPETQYF; DNA: TGTGCCACCAGCAGAGATCGGGGGGGAGGGCCGGAGACCCAGTACTTC
V: TRBV7-3; size: NA; length: 15; J: TRBJ2-1; D: NA; CDR3: CASSPLGGRNNEQFF; DNA: TGTGCCAGCAGCCCGTTAGGTGGGAGAAACAATGAGCAGTTCTTC
V: TRBV10-1; size: NA; length: 12; J: TRBJ1-4; D: NA; CDR3: CASTGREEKLFF; DNA: TGCGCCAGCACCGGCCGGGAGGAAAAACTGTTTTTT
V: TRBV24-1; size: once; length: 17; J: TRBJ2-3; D: NA; CDR3: CATSPSLGGGPTDTQYF; DNA: TGTGCCACCAGCCCCAGTCTGGGGGGTGGGCCCACAGATACGCAGTATTTT
V: TRBV18; size: few; length: 15; J: TRBJ1-1; D: TRBD1; CDR3: CASSQDDRVNTEAFF; DNA: TGTGCCAGCTCACAGGATGACAGGGTTAACACTGAAGCTTTCTTT
V: TRBV5-1; size: NA; length: 15; J: TRBJ1-1; D: TRBD1; CDR3: CASSATGIMNTEAFF; DNA: TGCGCCAGCAGCGCGACAGGGATCATGAACACTGAAGCTTTCTTT
V: TRBV28; size: NA; length: 16; J: TRBJ2-1; D: TRBD2; CDR3: CASSLFSTSGTREQFF; DNA: TGTGCCAGCAGTTTATTTTCGACTAGCGGGACTCGTGAGCAGTTCTTC
V: TRBV7-9; size: NA; length: 14; J: TRBJ2-3; D: TRBD2; CDR3: CASSPSGSTDTQYF; DNA: TGTGCCAGCAGTCCTAGCGGAAGCACAGATACGCAGTATTTT
V: TRBV6-5; size: NA; length: 11; J: TRBJ1-2; D: NA; CDR3: CASSMEGSYTF; DNA: TGTGCCAGCAGTATGGAGGGGAGCTACACCTTC
V: TRBV6-5; size: NA; length: 15; J: TRBJ2-3; D: TRBD1; CDR3: CASSLTGPGTDTQYF; DNA: TGTGCCAGCAGCCTGACAGGGCCTGGCACAGATACGCAGTATTTT
V: TRBV7-2; size: NA; length: 15; J: TRBJ1-2; D: NA; CDR3: CASSTHRGGVDGYTF; DNA: TGTGCCAGCAGCACCCATAGGGGGGGCGTTGATGGCTACACCTTC
V: TRBV2; size: NA; length: 15; J: TRBJ1-4; D: TRBD1; CDR3: CASSEGRQGNEKLFF; DNA: TGTGCCAGCAGTGAAGGGCGACAGGGGAATGAAAAACTGTTTTTT
V: TRBV5-1; size: NA; length: 16; J: TRBJ2-5; D: NA; CDR3: CASSLGRSSTQETQYF; DNA: TGCGCCAGCAGCTTGGGTAGGAGTTCTACTCAAGAGACCCAGTACTTC
V: TRBV28; size: NA; length: 16; J: TRBJ2-1; D: TRBD2; CDR3: CASLAGGWTRYNEQFF; DNA: TGTGCCAGCCTAGCGGGAGGATGGACTAGGTACAATGAGCAGTTCTTC